Below, 32 T cell receptor beta chains from the same sample are listed, as sequenced in a study of blood T cell repertoires in COVID-19. Generated by immunoSEQ multiplex PCR, the TCRdb table keeps only in-frame clones and is missing some. Here the sample spans tens of thousands of clones, approximately 90% being singletons. Sequencing used peripheral blood. These receptor sequences come from a man older than 75 with acute or convalescent COVID-19.

The rearrangement joins TRBV14 to TRBJ2-2; TRBD1 is a possible D gene (5 bases). Germline CDR1 is SGHDN and CDR2 is FVKESK. V lost 4 bases to trimming and J lost 0 bases, with 15 bases between them. The CDR3 is 17 residues long. DNA of the CDR3: TGTGCCAGCAGCCCTTCTAGGGGTACTACGAACACCGGGGAGCTGTTTTTT. Translation: CASSPSRGTTNTGELFF.

The CDR3: CASSLEGANLYNEQFF. Here the CDR3 DNA reads TGTGCCAGCTCACTTGAGGGGGCTAACCTCTACAATGAGCAGTTCTTC. The chain carries TRBV18 and TRBJ2-1; 7 bases map to TRBD1. J was trimmed by 3 bases and V by 4 bases; bases with no gene match: 9. Germline V gene data show CDR1 as KGHSH and CDR2 as LQKENI. The CDR3 runs 16 residues.

This chain links TRBV7-9 with TRBJ2-7; the D gene is possibly TRBD1 (6 bases). The CDR3 has 14 amino acids. CDR1 is SEHNR and CDR2 is FQNEAQ in the germline V gene (reference sequence). V shed 5 bases and J shed 5 bases, with 16 bases lying between them. In nucleotides, the CDR3 is TGTGCCAGCAGCCCCACAGGGAGTTGGGACGAGCAGTACTTC. Translated, it gives CASSPTGSWDEQYF.

The V gene is TRBV19, the J gene TRBJ1-5, with D unclear. CDR1 LNHDA and CDR2 SQIVND come from the germline V gene (reference sequence). Trimming took 0 bases from V and 3 from J, leaving 18 bases between them. The CDR3 is 18 residues long. The CDR3 DNA reads TGTGCCAGTAGTATAGAATTTAGCAGTGACTTTGACAATCAGCCCCAGCATTTT. It translates to CASSIEFSSDFDNQPQHF.

The chain joins TRBV7-2 to TRBJ2-3, with a possible D match to TRBD1 (6 bases). The CDR3 covers 17 residues. The V gene's germline CDR1 is SGHTA and CDR2 FQGNSA. Trimming stripped 1 base from V and 4 bases from J, with 18 bases between. CDR3 coding DNA: TGTGCCAGCAGCTTAGTCGGGACACCCTCCGCCCCAGATACGCAGTATTTT. Its translation: CASSLVGTPSAPDTQYF.

This clone was picked up one time. The chain has TRBV30 and TRBJ1-1, with 8 bases matching TRBD1. After removal of 5 bases from V and 1 base from J, the junction contained 6 bases not matched to a gene. Per the germline V gene, CDR1 is GTSNPN and CDR2 is SVGIG (reference sequence). The CDR3 sequence is 14 residues long. The CDR3 spells CAWGTGGGNTEAFF. The CDR3 nucleotides read TGTGCCTGGGGAACAGGGGGTGGGAACACTGAAGCTTTCTTT.

This clone has more than one count but fewer than ten. The chain couples TRBV12-3 or TRBV12-4 to TRBJ2-7; maybe TRBD1 (5 bases). CDR3 length: 11 residues. V was trimmed by 5 bases and J by 4 bases, leaving 6 bases between them. The CDR3 DNA reads as TGTGCCAGCAGTAAGGGGTACGAGCAGTACTTC. It specifies CASSKGYEQYF.

The chain carries TRBV9 and TRBJ1-4; D is possibly TRBD1 (6 bases). The CDR3 spans 16 residues. Deletions cut 3 bases from V and 0 bases from J, with 12 bases between. Germline CDR1 reads SGDLS; CDR2 reads YYNGEE. The CDR3 loop reads CASSAKTGPTNEKLFF. The CDR3 DNA reads as TGTGCCAGCAGCGCAAAGACAGGCCCAACTAATGAAAAACTGTTTTTT.

The chain has TRBV5-1 and TRBJ2-2, with 11 bases that match TRBD1. Germline CDR1 is SGHRS and CDR2 is YFSETQ. This CDR3 spans 15 amino acids. Trimming at V came to 4 bases and at J to 7 bases, leaving 6 bases not matched to a gene. CDR3 protein: CASSGGQGAIGELFF. In DNA, the CDR3 is TGCGCCAGCAGCGGCGGACAGGGGGCGATCGGGGAGCTGTTTTTT.

The chain joins TRBV19 to TRBJ2-2, with D possibly being TRBD2 (6 bases). The germline gives CDR1 LNHDA, CDR2 SQIVND (reference sequence). Trimming cost V 3 bases and J 1 base, with 18 bases left between them. The CDR3 covers 18 residues. CDR3 in DNA: TGTGCCAGTAGTATTCTCGGGATCGGGGGAGGGAACACCGGGGAGCTGTTTTTT. This gives the protein CASSILGIGGGNTGELFF.

The chain uses TRBV7-9 and TRBJ1-3; 7 bases fit TRBD1. The CDR3 contains 15 residues. Germline CDR1 reads SEHNR; CDR2 reads FQNEAQ (reference sequence). J lost 3 bases, V lost 5 bases, and 7 bases had no gene match. In DNA, the CDR3 is TGTGCCAGCAGCCCCAAGACAGGGAGTGGAAACACCATATATTTT. Its protein is CASSPKTGSGNTIYF.

The chain has TRBV10-1 and TRBJ2-1; 13 positions match TRBD2. The V gene end was trimmed by 3 bases and the J gene end by 4 bases; junction bases not matched to a gene: 6. The CDR3 extends over 17 amino acids. The germline gives CDR1 WNHNN, CDR2 SYGVQD (reference sequence). The CDR3 region is CASSELLAGGPYNEQFF. The CDR3 DNA reads TGCGCCAGCAGTGAACTACTAGCGGGGGGGCCATACAATGAGCAGTTCTTC.

This sequence joins TRBV6-5 and TRBJ2-7; D call uncertain. The V and J ends lost 5 bases and 2 bases respectively, with 10 bases between them. The CDR3 is made up of 13 amino acids. Germline values: CDR1 MNHEY, CDR2 SVGAGI. This CDR3 reads CASSTRLPYEQYF. The CDR3 DNA reads TGTGCCAGCAGTACAAGACTTCCCTACGAGCAGTACTTC.

The chain recombines TRBV14 with TRBJ1-2; D is ambiguous. The CDR3 runs 15 residues. Trimming pared 1 base from V and 2 bases from J, leaving 11 bases between. Per germline, CDR1 SGHDN and CDR2 FVKESK. CDR3 nucleotides: TGTGCCAGCAGCCAAGTGGCAGGCCAAAACTATGGCTACACCTTC. Protein: CASSQVAGQNYGYTF.

The chain carries TRBV5-1 and TRBJ2-5, with D tentatively TRBD2 (5 bases). CDR3 length: 16 residues. Trimming took off 3 bases at V and 2 bases at J, with 17 bases between the two ends. Germline CDR1 and CDR2: SGHRS and YFSETQ. CDR3 nucleotides: TGCGCCAGCAGCTGGGAGAGACTTGGGGTGCAAGAGACCCAGTACTTC. Translation gives CASSWERLGVQETQYF. Full variable domain (rest looked up from reference TRBV5-1 and TRBJ2-5): KAGVTQTPRYLIKTRGQQVTLSCSPISGHRSVSWYQQTPGQGLQFLFEYFSETQRNKGNFPGRFSGRQFSNSRSEMNVSTLELGDSALYLCASSWERLGVQETQYFGPGTRLLVL.

The genes are TRBV19 and TRBJ2-7; D may be TRBD2 (5 bases). This CDR3 is 12 amino acids long. Between the trimmed V and J ends, which lost 9 bases and 6 bases, there was a span of 15 bases. The V gene's germline CDR1 is LNHDA and CDR2 SQIVND (reference sequence). CDR3 in DNA: TGTGCCAGCCGTCCAGGCGAGGGCGAGCAGTACTTC. This encodes CASRPGEGEQYF.

The chain is built from TRBV19 and TRBJ2-3; TRBD2 matches 12 bases. CDR1 LNHDA and CDR2 SQIVND come from the germline V gene (reference sequence). Losses at the gene ends were 5 bases for V and 0 bases for J; bases not matched to a gene: 3. The CDR3 spans 16 residues. The CDR3 reads CASSRLAGASTDTQYF. In nucleotides, the CDR3 is TGTGCCAGTAGTCGACTAGCGGGGGCTAGCACAGATACGCAGTATTTT. The full variable domain, completed using reference TRBV19 and TRBJ2-3, is DGGITQSPKYLFRKEGQNVTLSCEQNLNHDAMYWYRQDPGQGLRLIYYSQIVNDFQKGDIAEGYSVSREKKESFPLTVTSAQKNPTAFYLCASSRLAGASTDTQYFGPGTRLTVL.

This sequence joins TRBV15 and TRBJ1-2; D remains ambiguous. With 1 base removed from V and 12 bases from J, the gap between germline ends came to 15 bases. Germline V gene data show CDR1 as LNHNV and CDR2 as YYDKDF (reference sequence). The CDR3 totals 13 residues. The CDR3, as DNA: TGTGCCACCAGCAGAGTCCCCTACGTGCTTCACACCTTC. Its protein product is CATSRVPYVLHTF.

The rearrangement links TRBV5-4 to TRBJ2-3; 7 bases fit TRBD1. There are 14 residues in the CDR3. Germline loops: CDR1 SGHNT, CDR2 YYREEE (reference sequence). With 4 bases clipped from V and 0 bases from J, the junction kept 2 bases outside the gene matches. In DNA, the CDR3 is TGTGCCAGCAGCAAGGGGGCGAGCACAGATACGCAGTATTTT. Translation gives CASSKGASTDTQYF. The whole variable domain, filled in from reference TRBV5-4 and TRBJ2-3, reads ETGVTQSPTHLIKTRGQQVTLRCSSQSGHNTVSWYQQALGQGPQFIFQYYREEENGRGNFPPRFSGLQFPNYSSELNVNALELDDSALYLCASSKGASTDTQYFGPGTRLTVL.

The chain recombines TRBV3-1 (or the pseudogene TRBV3-2) with TRBJ1-2; D remains unclear. The CDR3 is 14 amino acids. V was clipped by 0 bases and J by 9 bases, with 14 bases between them. Germline V gene data show CDR1 as LGHDT and CDR2 as YNNKEL (reference sequence). CDR3 DNA sequence: TGTGCCAGCAGCCAAGATCGGGGAACCCGTAGCTACACCTTC. Amino acids: CASSQDRGTRSYTF.

V is TRBV11-2 and J is TRBJ1-2; D gene ambiguous. The CDR3 contains 12 residues. Trimming took 1 base from V and 8 from J, leaving 8 bases between them. Germline lookup yields CDR1 SGHAT and CDR2 FQNNGV. The CDR3 protein is CASSLGFGGYTF. The CDR3, as DNA: TGTGCCAGCAGCTTAGGATTCGGGGGCTACACCTTC.

This clone was seen just once. This sequence joins TRBV7-3 and TRBJ1-2, with TRBD1 matching over 8 bases. The length of the CDR3 is 14 residues. The ends lost 4 bases at V and 3 bases at J; junction bases unmatched: 4. The germline CDR1 and CDR2 sequences are SGHTA and FQGTGA. For the CDR3, the DNA is TGTGCCAGCAGCTCCGGGACAGGCGACTATGGCTACACCTTC. Encoded protein: CASSSGTGDYGYTF.

The V gene is TRBV29-1, the J gene TRBJ1-1; D uncertain. CDR3 length: 14 residues. Deletions cut 8 bases from V and 3 bases from J, with 19 bases between. Germline CDR1 SQVTM, CDR2 ANQGSEA. CDR3: CSIRPSGRDTEAFF. CDR3 in DNA: TGCAGCATTCGGCCCAGTGGGCGCGACACTGAAGCTTTCTTT.

The chain uses TRBV24-1 and TRBJ2-3; D not certain. Germline CDR1 is KGHDR and CDR2 is SFDVKD. V was cut by 4 bases and J by 3 bases, with 7 bases left in between. The CDR3 length is 13 residues. The CDR3 DNA reads as TGTGCCACCAGTGACCCCCCTACAGATACGCAGTATTTT. Encoded protein: CATSDPPTDTQYF.

The V and J genes are TRBV10-3 and TRBJ2-3; D unresolved. Between the trimmed V and J ends, which lost 1 base and 2 bases, there was a span of 7 bases. The CDR3 runs 14 residues. Germline lookup yields CDR1 ENHRY and CDR2 SYGVKD. The CDR3 here is CAISELSNTDTQYF. CDR3 nucleotides: TGTGCCATCAGTGAGTTGTCTAACACAGATACGCAGTATTTT.

The count of this clone is one. The chain has TRBV29-1 and TRBJ2-1; TRBD2 aligns across 8 bases. From germline, CDR1 is SQVTM and CDR2 ANQGSEA. This CDR3 contains 14 residues. V shed 7 bases, J shed 6 bases, and the junction held 11 bases outside the gene matches. CDR3 bases: TGCAGCGCCTGGACGGGGGGGCAGGGCAATGAGCAGTTCTTC. Residues: CSAWTGGQGNEQFF.

V is TRBV18 and J is TRBJ1-1; unclear D gene. Germline V lookup: CDR1 KGHSH, CDR2 LQKENI. The germline V and J ends were trimmed by 2 bases and 3 bases, with 13 bases remaining between them. The CDR3 spans 15 residues. The CDR3 region has the DNA TGTGCCAGCTCACCAGGACTGTCCCGGGACACTGAAGCTTTCTTT. Amino acid sequence: CASSPGLSRDTEAFF.

The chain carries TRBV19 and TRBJ2-7, with D possibly TRBD2 on 6 matching bases. The V end lost 4 bases, the J end lost 2 bases, and 9 bases lay between the germline ends. Germline-derived CDR1 and CDR2 are LNHDA and SQIVND (reference sequence). This CDR3 comprises 13 residues. The CDR3 DNA sequence: TGTGCCAGTAGTAGCGGGGTGCCCTACGAGCAGTACTTC. Amino acids: CASSSGVPYEQYF.

V usage is TRBV5-1 and J usage is TRBJ2-1; D is ambiguous. The germline V and J ends were trimmed by 1 base and 10 bases, with 12 bases remaining between them. Germline V lookup: CDR1 SGHRS, CDR2 YFSETQ. The length of the CDR3 is 13 residues. CDR3 bases: TGCGCCAGCAGCTTGATCTCTGCCGGGGAGCAGTTCTTC. It translates to CASSLISAGEQFF.

The V gene is TRBV6-5, the J gene TRBJ2-3, with a weak D call TRBD2 (5 bases). Germline CDR1 and CDR2: MNHEY and SVGAGI. Trimming pared 10 bases from V and 6 bases from J, leaving 14 bases between. The CDR3 consists of 12 residues. The CDR3 region has the DNA TGTGCCACCGGACGGGGTAGGGATACGCAGTATTTT. This sequence encodes CATGRGRDTQYF.

The rearrangement links TRBV11-3 to TRBJ2-7, with 8 bases that match TRBD1. CDR1 is SGHNT and CDR2 is YENEEA in the germline V gene. This CDR3 is 12 amino acids long. The ends lost 5 bases at V and 7 bases at J; junction bases unmatched: 4. This CDR3 reads CASSPGQGEQYF. In DNA form, the CDR3 reads TGTGCCAGCAGCCCCGGACAGGGAGAGCAGTACTTC.

This chain connects TRBV9 to TRBJ1-2; no definite D call. V was shortened by 2 bases and J by 2 bases, with 10 bases between the two germline ends. Germline V gives CDR1 SGDLS, CDR2 YYNGEE. The CDR3 totals 14 residues. In DNA, the CDR3 is TGTGCCAGCAGCGTTGACATTACGAACTATGGCTACACCTTC. It codes for CASSVDITNYGYTF.